This T cell receptor beta chain was profiled in a study of blood T cell repertoires in COVID-19. Study overall: The United States, Italy and Spain supplied acute and convalescent COVID-19 samples. T cells, B-cell-depleted T cells, or PBMCs provided the cDNA or gDNA that served as material.

Clones were sequenced by immunoSEQ multiplex PCR, and TCRdb holds only the in-frame ones, with some missing. The profile shows roughly 130,000 clones, roughly 83% of them singletons. The J segment lost 6 bases and the V segment lost 4 bases, leaving 3 bases of the junction unmatched. Germline lookup yields CDR1 SGHRS and CDR2 YFSETQ. This CDR3 comprises 12 residues. This chain links TRBV5-1 with TRBJ2-7, with TRBD1 matching over 8 bases. This clonotype originated in a woman aged 50 to 60 with acute or convalescent COVID-19. Sequenced material: peripheral blood. CDR3 sequence (DNA): TGCGCCAGCAGCGGACAGGGCTCCGAGCAGTACTTC. Encoded protein: CASSGQGSEQYF.